This passage covers 32 T cell receptor beta chains from one sample sequenced in a study of PD-1 blockade in mismatch repair-deficient tumors. Time point in this sample: roughly ten-day in vitro stimulation with candidate neoantigen peptide 6. Data came from immunoSEQ multiplex PCR; TCRdb stores just in-frame clones and leaves some out. Of about 15,000 clones listed, around 86% were seen once; the top ten hold approximately 5%. These receptors are not linked to any known antigen. Material: cells cultured in vitro, obtained from a patient treated with pembrolizumab. These receptor sequences come from an adult with mismatch repair-deficient cancer.

The chain links TRBV11-2 to TRBJ1-5, with 8 nucleotides matching TRBD1. After removal of 1 base from V and 6 bases from J, the junction contained 8 bases not matched to a gene. Germline loops: CDR1 SGHAT, CDR2 FQNNGV. There are 16 residues in the CDR3. This CDR3 is CASSLGTGGMTQPQHF. In DNA, the CDR3 is TGTGCCAGCAGCTTAGGAACAGGGGGTATGACTCAGCCCCAGCATTTT.

The V call is TRBV6-5, the J call TRBJ1-1; TRBD1 might be the D (6 bases). The CDR3 spans 15 residues. Germline values: CDR1 MNHEY, CDR2 SVGAGI. Trimming pared 2 bases from V and 1 base from J, leaving 11 bases between. The CDR3 coding sequence is TGTGCCAGCAGTTACGGAGGCAGGGGGAACACTGAAGCTTTCTTT. It is translated as CASSYGGRGNTEAFF.

This clone was seen once. The chain is built from TRBV6-1 and TRBJ2-3; D gene ambiguous. The V end lost 2 bases, the J end lost 2 bases, and 8 bases lay between the germline ends. Germline V gene data show CDR1 as MNHNS and CDR2 as SASEGT. This CDR3 has 14 residues. CDR3 region: CASSERQLTDTQYF. In DNA, the CDR3 is TGTGCCAGCAGTGAAAGGCAGCTCACAGATACGCAGTATTTT.

The V gene is TRBV19, the J gene TRBJ1-6; a possible D gene is TRBD1 (5 bases). The CDR3 covers 17 residues. Germline values: CDR1 LNHDA, CDR2 SQIVND (reference sequence). Trimming took off 5 bases at V and 6 bases at J, with 20 bases between the two ends. Written as DNA, the CDR3 is TGTGCCAGTAGTCAGGGCCCCGGGGCAGCGATTAATTCACCCCTCCACTTT. Protein: CASSQGPGAAINSPLHF.

This chain uses TRBV18 with TRBJ2-7; 10 positions match TRBD1. V lost 3 bases to trimming and J lost 5 bases; unmatched junction nucleotides: 7. This CDR3 has 15 residues. Germline CDR1 is KGHSH and CDR2 is LQKENI. CDR3 in DNA: TGTGCCAGCTCACCTACCCGACAGGGGGCCGACGAGCAGTACTTC. This sequence encodes CASSPTRQGADEQYF.

This clone was found once. The chain uses TRBV7-3 and TRBJ2-7; no reliable D call. V lost 2 bases and J lost 0, with 5 bases in between. CDR1 is SGHTA and CDR2 is FQGTGA in the germline V gene. The CDR3 runs to 13 residues. The CDR3 DNA sequence: TGTGCCAGCAGCTTATCAAACTCCTACGAGCAGTACTTC. This codes for CASSLSNSYEQYF.

The rearrangement links TRBV5-4 to TRBJ2-2; 8 bases align to TRBD2. V shed 1 base and J 4 bases; nucleotides not matched to a gene: 9. Germline CDR1 SGHNT, CDR2 YYREEE (reference sequence). The length of the CDR3 is 17 residues. The DNA for the CDR3 is TGTGCCAGCAGCTTGAGGAAACTAGCGGAGACCACCGGGGAGCTGTTTTTT. As protein: CASSLRKLAETTGELFF.

The rearrangement links TRBV11-3 to TRBJ2-6; D gene unclear. The CDR3 runs to 14 residues. Germline-derived CDR1 and CDR2 are SGHNT and YENEEA. The germline V and J ends were trimmed by 1 base and 2 bases, with 3 bases remaining between them. The CDR3 coding sequence is TGTGCCAGCAGCTTAGGGCCTGGGGCCAACGTCCTGACTTTC. It encodes CASSLGPGANVLTF.

As regards this clone: Germline and junction disagree at one end, which may indicate a read error. The J gene is TRBJ2-3, the V gene TRBV7-2, with 10 nucleotides matching TRBD2. This CDR3 has 15 residues. Looked up from germline, CDR1 is SGHTA and CDR2 is FQGNSA. CDR3 region: CASSLAGVGTDTQYF. For the CDR3, the DNA is TGTGCCAGCAGCCTAGCGGGAGTGGGCACAGATACGCAGTATTTT.

The V and J genes are TRBV11-2 and TRBJ2-1; possible D gene TRBD2, 5 bases. This CDR3 comprises 17 residues. Trimming pared 1 base from V and 3 bases from J, leaving 16 bases between. Germline CDR1 and CDR2: SGHAT and FQNNGV. The CDR3 nucleotides are TGTGCCAGCAGCTTAGGTTCCCAGCGGACTTACTACAATGAGCAGTTCTTC. This codes for CASSLGSQRTYYNEQFF.

The chain carries TRBV10-3 and TRBJ1-1; D may be TRBD1 (5 bases). Germline values: CDR1 ENHRY, CDR2 SYGVKD. V was trimmed by 0 bases and J by 2 bases, leaving 7 bases between them. This CDR3 spans 14 amino acids. The CDR3 sequence: CAISESGGNTEAFF. The CDR3 bases are TGTGCCATCAGTGAGTCCGGGGGAAACACTGAAGCTTTCTTT.

This clone was recorded a few times. J is TRBJ2-7 and V is TRBV29-1, with D possibly TRBD2 on 6 matching bases. V was trimmed by 8 bases and J by 2 bases, leaving 13 bases between them. This CDR3 spans 12 amino acids. Germline V lookup: CDR1 SQVTM, CDR2 ANQGSEA. The CDR3 DNA reads as TGCAGCACCCGGGACTCGACCTACGAGCAGTACTTC. It yields the protein CSTRDSTYEQYF.

The chain recombines TRBV5-1 with TRBJ1-5; the D gene is possibly TRBD1 (5 bases). Germline V gives CDR1 SGHRS, CDR2 YFSETQ. The V end was cut by 1 base, the J end by 7 bases, with 27 bases between. CDR3 length: 19 residues. CDR3 residues: CASSLFGDKDPGYRQPQHF. DNA of the CDR3: TGCGCCAGCAGCTTGTTTGGAGATAAAGATCCGGGGTACAGGCAGCCCCAGCATTTT.

The CDR3 protein is CASSSTNSYGYTF. The CDR3 nucleotides read TGTGCCAGCAGCTCAACTAACAGCTATGGCTACACCTTC. This chain uses TRBV11-1 with TRBJ1-2; unclear D gene. CDR3 length: 13 amino acids. V shed 4 bases and J shed 4 bases, with 10 bases lying between them. CDR1 is SGHAT and CDR2 is FQDESV in the germline V gene (reference sequence).

V is TRBV7-9 and J is TRBJ2-2, with 7 bases lining up with TRBD2. V shed 4 bases and J 6 bases; nucleotides not matched to a gene: 11. CDR1 and CDR2 from the germline V gene are SEHNR and FQNEAQ (reference sequence). The CDR3 length is 16 residues. The CDR3 DNA follows: TGTGCCAGCAGCTCTTATCTCGCGGGAGCGGCCGGGGAGCTGTTTTTT. Its translation is CASSSYLAGAAGELFF.

The chain couples TRBV7-9 to TRBJ1-3, with D perhaps matching TRBD1 (6 bases). CDR3 length: 14 residues. Germline lookup yields CDR1 SEHNR and CDR2 FQNEAQ (reference sequence). Trimming stripped 5 bases from V and 2 bases from J, with 10 bases between. The CDR3 loop reads CASSQQGTGNTIYF. The DNA for the CDR3 is TGTGCCAGCAGCCAACAGGGAACTGGAAACACCATATATTTT.

J is TRBJ1-5 and V is TRBV2, with no clear D. The V and J ends lost 4 bases and 1 base respectively, with 17 bases between them. Germline lookup yields CDR1 SNHLY and CDR2 FYNNEI. The length of the CDR3 is 17 residues. CDR3 in amino acids: CASSGPYTAQSNQPQHF. The CDR3 nucleotides are TGTGCCAGCAGTGGGCCATACACGGCACAAAGCAATCAGCCCCAGCATTTT.

J is TRBJ2-7 and V is TRBV6-5; the match to TRBD1 covers 7 bases. After removal of 3 bases from V and 3 bases from J, the junction contained 8 bases not matched to a gene. CDR1 is MNHEY and CDR2 is SVGAGI in the germline V gene. The CDR3 loop spans 15 amino acids. CDR3 DNA: TGTGCCAGCAGTTATGACAGGGCGGGTCTCTACGAGCAGTACTTC. It encodes CASSYDRAGLYEQYF.

This chain's CDR3 is CASSWGSAGYEQYF. The CDR3 DNA reads as TGTGCCAGCAGTTGGGGCTCCGCCGGCTACGAGCAGTACTTC. This chain links TRBV27 with TRBJ2-7; perhaps TRBD1 as D (5 bases). Germline-derived CDR1 and CDR2 are MNHEY and SMNVEV (reference sequence). This CDR3 is 14 amino acids long. Trimming removed 4 bases from V and 3 bases from J, with 13 bases in between.

The V call is TRBV7-2, the J call TRBJ2-2; TRBD2 is a possible D gene (5 bases). V was cut by 5 bases and J by 4 bases, with 26 bases left in between. The CDR3 covers 19 residues. Germline CDR1 is SGHTA and CDR2 is FQGNSA. For the CDR3, the DNA is TGTGCCAGCAGCCTCCTAAGCGGCGAAGTTCTTGAAGCCACCGGGGAGCTGTTTTTT. Its translation: CASSLLSGEVLEATGELFF.

The V gene is TRBV2, the J gene TRBJ1-2, with D hard to call. V lost 3 bases and J 5 bases, leaving 10 bases between the germline ends. The CDR3 totals 13 residues. The germline gives CDR1 SNHLY, CDR2 FYNNEI. CDR3 nucleotides: TGTGCCAGCAGTGAGGAGTCTCCGTATGGCTACACCTTC. It yields the protein CASSEESPYGYTF.

The chain carries TRBV6-4 and TRBJ2-1; 7 bases are a match to TRBD1. This CDR3 has 15 residues. Germline trimming cut 4 bases from V and 1 base from J; bases unmatched to any gene: 4. From germline, CDR1 is MRHNA and CDR2 SNTAGT. CDR3 region: CASSARQGSYNEQFF. The CDR3 nucleotides read TGTGCCAGCAGTGCTCGACAGGGATCCTACAATGAGCAGTTCTTC.

V and J are TRBV18 and TRBJ2-1, with 7 bases lining up with TRBD2. V lost 3 bases and J lost 13; bases outside the gene matches: 9. Germline loops: CDR1 KGHSH, CDR2 LQKENI. The CDR3 totals 13 residues. The CDR3 nucleotides are TGTGCCAGCTCACCGGAGACTAGCTTAGCTCAGTTCTTC. Protein: CASSPETSLAQFF. The variable domain in full, with the rest retrieved from reference TRBV18 and TRBJ2-1, is NAGVMQNPRHLVRRRGQEARLRCSPMKGHSHVYWYRQLPEEGLKFMVYLQKENIIDESGMPKERFSAEFPKEGPSILRIQQVVRGDSAAYFCASSPETSLAQFFGPGTRLTVL.

V and J are TRBV5-1 and TRBJ1-1, with a weak D call TRBD1 (5 bases). The CDR3 is 15 amino acids. CDR1 SGHRS and CDR2 YFSETQ come from the germline V gene. Trimming left V 0 bases short and J 1 base short, with 10 bases between. CDR3 sequence reads: CASSLAGGTNTEAFF. The CDR3 DNA reads TGCGCCAGCAGCTTGGCCGGGGGAACGAACACTGAAGCTTTCTTT.

The chain uses TRBV15 and TRBJ2-6; tentative D call: TRBD2 (6 bases). The CDR3 has 19 residues. The germline V gene encodes CDR1 LNHNV and CDR2 YYDKDF (reference sequence). Trimming took off 0 bases at V and 0 bases at J, with 15 bases between the two ends. The chain's CDR3 is CATSRDRGLDYSGANVLTF. The CDR3 coding sequence is TGTGCCACCAGCAGAGATCGGGGACTCGATTACTCTGGGGCCAACGTCCTGACTTTC. Using reference TRBV15 and TRBJ2-6 for the parts outside the CDR3, the full variable domain is DAMVIQNPRYQVTQFGKPVTLSCSQTLNHNVMYWYQQKSSQAPKLLFHYYDKDFNNEADTPDNFQSRRPNTSFCFLDIRSPGLGDTAMYLCATSRDRGLDYSGANVLTFGAGSRLTVL.

This clone has a single count. V is TRBV5-8 and J is TRBJ1-1, with TRBD1 matching 9 bases. The CDR3 is 12 residues long. CDR1 and CDR2 (germline): SGHTS, YDEGEE. The V gene end was trimmed by 3 bases and the J gene end by 10 bases; junction bases not matched to a gene: 4. CDR3 DNA sequence: TGTGCCAGCAGCTGGGGACAGGGTAGAGCTTTCTTT. Encoded protein: CASSWGQGRAFF.

The rearrangement links TRBV5-6 to TRBJ2-7, with a tentative D call TRBD2 (6 bases). Per germline, CDR1 SGHDT and CDR2 YYEEEE. Between the trimmed V and J ends, which lost 0 bases and 0 bases, there was a span of 10 bases. The CDR3 extends over 15 amino acids. The CDR3 region is CASSLGTSSSYEQYF. CDR3 DNA: TGTGCCAGCAGCTTGGGTACTAGCAGCTCCTACGAGCAGTACTTC.

The chain recombines TRBV4-1 with TRBJ1-6, with D possibly TRBD1 on 6 matching bases. The CDR3 totals 15 residues. Germline CDR1 reads MGHRA; CDR2 reads YSYEKL. Trimming pared 0 bases from V and 7 bases from J, leaving 10 bases between. This chain's CDR3 is CASSQERGRNSPLHF. CDR3 bases: TGCGCCAGCAGCCAAGAAAGGGGGAGAAATTCACCCCTCCACTTT.

V usage is TRBV7-6 and J usage is TRBJ2-7; 7 bases agree with TRBD2. CDR1 is SGHVS, CDR2 FNYEAQ, per germline. The CDR3 length is 12 residues. Losses at the gene ends were 5 bases for V and 5 bases for J; bases not matched to a gene: 3. Written as DNA, the CDR3 is TGTGCCAGCAGCCCCGGGGGGAACGAGCAGTACTTC. Protein product: CASSPGGNEQYF.

The chain has TRBV19 and TRBJ1-2, with D unresolved. Germline assignment: CDR1 LNHDA and CDR2 SQIVND (reference sequence). The CDR3 consists of 13 residues. The germline V and J ends were trimmed by 9 bases and 2 bases, with 13 bases remaining between them. CDR3: CASELGSNYGYTF. The CDR3 DNA sequence: TGTGCCAGCGAGCTGGGTTCAAACTATGGCTACACCTTC.

This clone was picked up one time. The rearrangement uses TRBV9 and TRBJ1-1; D is undetermined. V was trimmed by 0 bases and J by 3 bases, leaving 6 bases between them. The CDR3 is made up of 13 amino acids. CDR1 SGDLS and CDR2 YYNGEE come from the germline V gene. The CDR3: CASSVVGHTEAFF. CDR3 DNA: TGTGCCAGCAGCGTAGTAGGACACACTGAAGCTTTCTTT.

The chain uses TRBV7-2 and TRBJ2-7; 9 positions match TRBD1. Trimming cost V 1 base and J 2 bases; bases outside gene matches: 0. CDR1 is SGHTA and CDR2 is FQGNSA in the germline V gene. CDR3 length equals 14 residues. The CDR3 region is CASSLGQGAYEQYF. CDR3 bases: TGTGCCAGCAGCTTAGGACAGGGGGCCTACGAGCAGTACTTC. Full variable domain (outside the CDR3, taken from reference TRBV7-2 and TRBJ2-7): GAGVSQSPSNKVTEKGKDVELRCDPISGHTALYWYRQSLGQGLEFLIYFQGNSAPDKSGLPSDRFSAERTGGSVSTLTIQRTQQEDSAVYLCASSLGQGAYEQYFGPGTRLTVT.